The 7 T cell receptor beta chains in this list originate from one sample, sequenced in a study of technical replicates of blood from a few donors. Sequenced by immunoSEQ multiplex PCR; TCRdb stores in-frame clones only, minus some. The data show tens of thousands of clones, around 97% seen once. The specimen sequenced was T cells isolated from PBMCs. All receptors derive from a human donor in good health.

CDR3 sequence reads: CASSTPGQGAYEQYF. CDR3 nucleotide sequence: TGTGCCAGCAGTACCCCGGGACAGGGCGCCTACGAGCAGTACTTC. The V gene is TRBV6-5, the J gene TRBJ2-7, with TRBD1 identical over 9 bases. Germline CDR1 and CDR2: MNHEY and SVGAGI. The CDR3 is made up of 15 amino acids. Trimming at V came to 5 bases and at J to 2 bases, leaving 7 bases not matched to a gene.

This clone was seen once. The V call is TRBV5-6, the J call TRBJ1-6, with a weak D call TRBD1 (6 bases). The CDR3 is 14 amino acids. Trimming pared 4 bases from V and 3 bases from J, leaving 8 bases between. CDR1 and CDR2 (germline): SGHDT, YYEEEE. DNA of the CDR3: TGTGCCAGCAGCCTACAGGGCTATAATTCACCCCTCCACTTT. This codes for CASSLQGYNSPLHF.

The CDR3 is CASSLAPGGYYEQYF. CDR3 sequence (DNA): TGTGCCAGCAGCTTAGCCCCGGGAGGTTACTACGAGCAGTACTTC. The V call is TRBV11-2, the J call TRBJ2-7, with 7 bases that match TRBD2. Germline-derived CDR1 and CDR2 are SGHAT and FQNNGV. V lost 1 base to trimming and J lost 3 bases; unmatched junction nucleotides: 6. This CDR3 spans 15 amino acids.

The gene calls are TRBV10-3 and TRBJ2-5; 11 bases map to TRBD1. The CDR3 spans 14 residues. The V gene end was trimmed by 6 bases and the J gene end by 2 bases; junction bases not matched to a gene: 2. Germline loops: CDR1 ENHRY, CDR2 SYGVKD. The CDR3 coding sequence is TGTGCCATCAGCCGGGACAGGGGGCAAGAGACCCAGTACTTC. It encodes CAISRDRGQETQYF.

The CDR3 spells CASGLLAGAFF. CDR3 DNA: TGTGCCAGCGGGCTGTTGGCCGGAGCTTTCTTT. The rearrangement uses TRBV11-2 and TRBJ1-1; no clear D gene. The CDR3 sequence is 11 residues long. Trimming took off 8 bases at V and 10 bases at J, with 14 bases between the two ends. From germline, CDR1 is SGHAT and CDR2 FQNNGV.

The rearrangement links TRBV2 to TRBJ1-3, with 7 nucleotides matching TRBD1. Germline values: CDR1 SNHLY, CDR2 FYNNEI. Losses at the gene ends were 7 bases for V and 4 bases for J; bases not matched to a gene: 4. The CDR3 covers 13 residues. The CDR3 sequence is CASTGTEGNTIYF. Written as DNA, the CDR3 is TGTGCCAGCACCGGGACAGAAGGAAACACCATATATTTT.

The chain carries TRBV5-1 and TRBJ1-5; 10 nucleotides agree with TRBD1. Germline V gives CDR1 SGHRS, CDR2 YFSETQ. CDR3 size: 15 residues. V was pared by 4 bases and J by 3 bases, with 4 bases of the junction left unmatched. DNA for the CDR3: TGCGCCAGCAGCCCGGGACAGGGGTCCAATCAGCCCCAGCATTTT. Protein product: CASSPGQGSNQPQHF.